The T cell receptor beta chain described here comes from a study of human T cells and chemical hapten exposure (dated by TCRdb to the early 2020s). Notes on the research overall: For sensitization, 2% DPC in acetone was applied to a roughly 2 cm by roughly 2 cm area of upper inner arm skin. Throughout the study period of about 22 weeks, patients also received therapeutic DPC doses to the scalp every week. Patch testing was performed on the upper back with Finn chambers containing 0.01% DPC, and the patch tests were scored after 6 days according to International Contact Dermatitis Research Group standards. The mostly female patient cohort included alopecia areata with under or over 50% scalp involvement, alopecia totalis and alopecia universalis. Libraries were pooled for sequencing, and per-sample TCR yields varied mainly because of small differences in library volumes within the pool. Peripheral blood TCR repertoire changes were tracked in vivo in alopecia patients during primary and secondary sensitization to the hapten diphenylcyclopropenone (DPC). Blood samples were taken from patients before sensitization (week 0) and at 2, 6 and about 24 weeks after DPC sensitization. Under 30 alopecia patients gave blood for TCR sequencing at one to four time points (pre-sensitization, 2, 6 and 24 weeks). The investigation overall reported the following: All patients had alopecia, a presumed autoimmune disease, so their immune response might differ from that of healthy individuals. Patch test score correlated positively with the number of PT1 expanded TCRs, reaching significance at thresholds 8, 16 and 32 but not at 4. Repeated subsampling changed both the strength of the expansion versus patch-test correlation and the threshold at which that correlation became significant. The number of TCRs above 1 in 1000 frequency did not change with DPC sensitization; there was no evidence of global repertoire structure alterations. Significantly more large CDR3 similarity clusters were formed by expanded TCRs than by pre-sensitization or healthy control sets, consistent with antigen-driven responses.

Library prep was done by RACE. Sequenced using a NextSeq 500. During library preparation, unique molecular identifiers were attached to individual cDNA molecules so that TCRs could be counted quantitatively and reproducibly. From each blood RNA sample, both TCR alpha and TCR beta chains were sequenced. Per the original workflow: The median number of TCRs per sample was around 96,000, ranging from roughly 23,224 to 690,600. V, J and CDR3 annotation of the TCR reads was performed with the Decombinator software suite. For the PS versus PT1 abundance plots, all samples were subsampled to the same number of TCRs (28,000). Expanded TCRs were defined as absent before sensitization and observed at least eight times at the 2-week time point. TCRdb applied fastp at Q25 and MiXCR to the public reads, then kept only in-frame beta chains. Entries are consolidated by CDR3 protein sequence, retaining the most common genes and DNA. TCRdb assigned the V and J calls; the authors' analysis was not used. Within this sample are some 59,000 distinct CDR3 sequences, with roughly 10% of them counted one time only. Under 5% of the sample goes to the ten largest clones.

Taken with the paper, the label for time point translates to: pre-sensitization, week 0. Per the publication, the treatment or condition label means: therapeutic diphenylcyclopropenone sensitization with weekly scalp DPC. At each patch-test visit, blood was drawn before the patch test was applied. To be eligible, patients had to be aged 18 to 70, diagnosed with alopecia and judged suitable for DPC therapy, while pregnant patients were excluded. Total RNA was isolated from unfractionated whole blood collected in Tempus Blood RNA tubes. CDR1 and CDR2 were assigned from the germline V gene as SGHAT and FQNNGV. The CDR3 measures 14 amino acids from cysteine to phenylalanine. Only the CDR3 DNA stays, 42 bases, in frame from base 1. V loses 3 bases, J loses 3 bases, and the germline ends lie 12 bases apart. This clonotype was counted ten times or more. This receptor's antigen is unknown. No clone much larger than this one lies a single base away; base qualities are absent.

The source was whole blood, collected in connection with sensitization to the hapten diphenylcyclopropenone (DPC). This TCR was sampled from a woman in her thirties or forties with alopecia areata. Some clones in this sample may be carry-over from other donors' samples. The V and J segments used are TRBV11-2 and TRBJ2-7; the D gene cannot be named for sure. The bases are TGTGCCAGCAGCTTGCAGACGGGCTTCTACGAGCAGTACTTC. This sequence encodes CASSLQTGFYEQYF.